The 31 T cell receptor beta chains given below trace back to one sample, sequenced in a study of T cell repertoires in cytomegalovirus infection. For these TCRs, the target antigens are not known. Each CDR3 protein is one row after TCRdb ran MiXCR on the reads. The data show 750,000 to 950,000 distinct CDR3 sequences, almost 30% seen once. The sample in question was cultured CD8+ T cells from PBMCs, obtained from culture after CMV antigen stimulation. These receptors were collected from a human donor in good health (CMV status not recorded). Some clones in this sample may be carry-over from other donors' samples.

The V gene is TRBV3-1, the J gene TRBJ2-5; D is tentatively TRBD1 or TRBD2 (6 bases each). V was pared by 0 bases and J by 4 bases, with 9 bases between. This CDR3 comprises 14 residues. The germline CDR1 and CDR2 sequences are LGHDT and YNNKEL (reference sequence). In DNA form, the CDR3 reads TGTGCCAGCAGCCAAGATGGGGGGCCAGAGACCCAGTACTTC. Translating it yields CASSQDGGPETQYF.

This clonotype occurred many times. The chain joins TRBV7-8 to TRBJ1-2, with D unresolved. Germline V lookup: CDR1 SGHVS, CDR2 FQNEAQ. V lost 5 bases and J lost 0, with 19 bases in between. This CDR3 has 17 amino acids. In DNA form, the CDR3 reads TGTGCCAGCAGCGAGTGGCGGCAGGCGCGAGCTAACTATGGCTACACCTTC. As protein: CASSEWRQARANYGYTF.

The gene calls are TRBV10-2 and TRBJ1-1; no clear D gene. This CDR3 comprises 13 residues. The V end was cut by 7 bases, the J end by 8 bases, with 17 bases between. Germline CDR1 and CDR2: WSHSY and SAAADI. The CDR3 reads CASISNPTLEAFF. The CDR3 nucleotides are TGCGCCAGCATTTCGAACCCAACACTAGAAGCTTTCTTT.

The gene calls are TRBV27 and TRBJ2-3; 15 bases are a match to TRBD2. The CDR3 has 20 residues. CDR1 and CDR2 from the germline V gene are MNHEY and SMNVEV (reference sequence). J lost 1 base, V lost 4 bases, and 12 bases had no gene match. CDR3 protein: CASSSNLGLAGGPGTDTQYF. The DNA for the CDR3 is TGTGCCAGCAGTTCCAACCTCGGACTAGCGGGGGGGCCCGGCACAGATACGCAGTATTTT.

J is TRBJ2-7 and V is TRBV4-1, with unresolved D. Trimming removed 0 bases at V and 0 bases at J, with 6 bases between. Germline lookup yields CDR1 MGHRA and CDR2 YSYEKL. The CDR3 is 14 residues long. CDR3 nucleotide sequence: TGCGCCAGCAGCCAAGAACAAAGCTCCTACGAGCAGTACGTC. Its translation: CASSQEQSSYEQYV.

V is TRBV19 and J is TRBJ1-2, with D maybe TRBD1 (5 bases). The CDR3 totals 14 residues. Germline assignment: CDR1 LNHDA and CDR2 SQIVND (reference sequence). Trimming pared 1 base from V and 5 bases from J, leaving 11 bases between. CDR3 residues: CASSIGQTSYGYTF. CDR3 coding DNA: TGTGCCAGTAGTATAGGACAGACATCGTATGGCTACACCTTC.

This clonotype was counted many times. CDR3 sequence reads: CASSQTGTGAYNEQFF. The CDR3, as DNA: TGTGCCAGCAGTCAAACCGGGACAGGGGCGTACAATGAGCAGTTCTTC. The J gene is TRBJ2-1, the V gene TRBV3-1; 10 bases agree with TRBD1. The CDR3 has 16 residues. Germline values: CDR1 LGHDT, CDR2 YNNKEL (reference sequence). V shed 6 bases and J 4 bases; nucleotides not matched to a gene: 9.

There are a few counts of this clonotype. V usage is TRBV5-4 and J usage is TRBJ2-2, with a tentative D call TRBD1 (5 bases). The V gene lost 7 bases and the J gene lost 2 bases, with 15 bases spanning the gap. This CDR3 is 15 amino acids long. Germline V gene sequence: CDR1 SGHNT, CDR2 YYREEE (reference sequence). The CDR3 here is CASGHPQINTGELFF. The CDR3 DNA reads TGTGCCAGCGGACATCCCCAGATTAACACCGGGGAGCTGTTTTTT.

Many counts were recorded for this clonotype. The genes are TRBV7-8 and TRBJ2-1; 11 bases fit TRBD2. With V trimmed by 5 bases and J by 7 bases, 7 bases remained unmatched. The CDR3 contains 15 residues. CDR1 is SGHVS, CDR2 FQNEAQ, per germline. The chain's CDR3 is CASSDSGGAGNEQFF. In DNA, the CDR3 is TGTGCCAGCAGCGATAGCGGGGGGGCGGGGAATGAGCAGTTCTTC.

The table lists this clonotype with many counts. The chain has TRBV12-3 or TRBV12-4 and TRBJ1-3, with D unclear. V was trimmed by 5 bases and J by 0 bases, leaving 8 bases between them. This CDR3 spans 14 amino acids. The CDR3 DNA sequence: TGTGCCAGCAGTGAACGGTCCTCTGGAAACACCATATATTTT. Amino acid sequence: CASSERSSGNTIYF.

The sample holds many counts of this clonotype. The chain recombines TRBV6-5 with TRBJ1-2, with a tentative D call TRBD1 (5 bases). The CDR3 contains 13 residues. Germline CDR1 and CDR2: MNHEY and SVGAGI. The V gene lost 0 bases and the J gene lost 5 bases, with 7 bases spanning the gap. The CDR3 DNA sequence: TGTGCCAGCAGTTACTCGGGGGGGTATGGCTACACCTTC. It codes for CASSYSGGYGYTF.

The rearrangement joins TRBV19 to TRBJ1-1; 8 bases are shared with TRBD1. This CDR3 region has 15 residues. V lost 2 bases to trimming and J lost 4 bases; unmatched junction nucleotides: 6. Germline CDR1 is LNHDA and CDR2 is SQIVND (reference sequence). The CDR3 DNA reads as TGTGCCAGTAGTATAAAAGGAACAGGGGGCACTGAAGCTTTCTTT. As protein: CASSIKGTGGTEAFF.

This clonotype was counted a few times. The gene calls are TRBV6-1 and TRBJ2-7; D not resolved. Trimming removed 2 bases from V and 2 bases from J, with 10 bases in between. This CDR3 has 14 amino acids. Germline loops: CDR1 MNHNS, CDR2 SASEGT. Written as DNA, the CDR3 is TGTGCCAGCAGTGAACTGATACCGACCTACGAGCAGTACTTC. Protein product: CASSELIPTYEQYF.

The chain is built from TRBV6-6 and TRBJ1-5; D unclear. CDR3 length: 16 residues. V gave up 0 bases and J gave up 0 bases, with 9 bases separating them. Germline loops: CDR1 MNHNY, CDR2 SVGAGI (reference sequence). The CDR3 DNA follows: TGTGCCAGCAGTTACTCGGCAGATTATAGCAATCAGCCCCAGCATTTT. This gives the protein CASSYSADYSNQPQHF.

A note on this clonotype: The junction and the germline gene differ at one end; a read error may be behind it. The CDR3 loop reads CASSLRVQDTGELFF. CDR3 bases: TGTGCTAGCAGCTTACGGGTGCAGGACACCGGGGAGCTGTTTTTT. The V and J genes are TRBV7-7 and TRBJ2-2; no reliable D call. Germline V CDR1 and CDR2: SSHAT, FNYEAQ (reference sequence). The CDR3 has 15 amino acids.

This clonotype was detected a few times. The V and J genes are TRBV7-9 and TRBJ2-5; 9 nucleotides line up with TRBD1. Unmatched junction bases numbered 8, after V lost 3 bases and J lost 3 bases. CDR1 is SEHNR, CDR2 FQNEAQ, per germline (reference sequence). The CDR3 extends over 16 amino acids. The CDR3 spells CASSLLPGQGEETQYF. The CDR3, as DNA: TGTGCCAGCAGCTTGCTACCGGGACAGGGTGAAGAGACCCAGTACTTC.

This clonotype was picked up many times. The J gene is TRBJ2-3, the V gene TRBV6-1; no firm D call. CDR1 and CDR2 from the germline V gene are MNHNS and SASEGT. The CDR3 loop spans 16 amino acids. The V end lost 2 bases, the J end lost 4 bases, and 16 bases lay between the germline ends. CDR3 sequence: CASSESSPSAPDTQYF. In DNA form, the CDR3 reads TGTGCCAGCAGTGAAAGTAGCCCCTCGGCCCCAGATACGCAGTATTTT.

The genes are TRBV7-9 and TRBJ2-4; D is perhaps TRBD1 (6 bases). The V end was cut by 5 bases, the J end by 2 bases, with 13 bases between. The CDR3 is 15 amino acids. Per germline, CDR1 SEHNR and CDR2 FQNEAQ (reference sequence). The CDR3 loop reads CASSGIGGSKNIQYF. The CDR3 bases are TGTGCCAGCAGCGGAATAGGGGGATCCAAAAACATTCAGTACTTC.

Only a few counts were recorded for this clonotype. V usage is TRBV11-1 and J usage is TRBJ2-3, with TRBD2 identical over 7 bases. J lost 5 bases, V lost 3 bases, and 14 bases had no gene match. The CDR3 length is 17 residues. The germline V gene encodes CDR1 SGHAT and CDR2 FQDESV (reference sequence). CDR3 sequence (DNA): TGTGCCAGCAGCTTGCGTAGGGGTGGCGGGGGACTAGATACGCAGTATTTT. This translates into CASSLRRGGGGLDTQYF.

Only a few counts were recorded for this clonotype. The CDR3 loop reads CARLGLTGELFF. CDR3 nucleotides: TGTGCCAGACTGGGACTTACCGGGGAGCTGTTTTTT. The chain is built from TRBV6-1 and TRBJ2-2; D is possibly TRBD2 (6 bases). V was clipped by 9 bases and J by 5 bases, with 10 bases between them. CDR3 length: 12 residues. CDR1 and CDR2 (germline): MNHNS, SASEGT.

The chain combines TRBV20-1 with TRBJ2-7, with 9 nucleotides matching TRBD1. Germline V gene lookup returns CDR1 DFQATT and CDR2 SNEGSKA (reference sequence). This CDR3 has 13 amino acids. V was clipped by 5 bases and J by 2 bases; unmatched bases: 4. The CDR3 reads CSADRGDTYEQYF. Here the CDR3 DNA reads TGCAGTGCTGACAGGGGGGACACCTACGAGCAGTACTTC.

DNA of the CDR3: TGCGCCAGCAGCTTTGCTATGGGTTTGGAGGAGACCCAGTACTTC. This sequence encodes CASSFAMGLEETQYF. J is TRBJ2-5 and V is TRBV5-1, with D unresolved. Trimming shortened V by 2 bases and J by 5 bases, and 16 bases separated the two germline ends. The CDR3 loop spans 15 amino acids. Germline V gives CDR1 SGHRS, CDR2 YFSETQ.

This clonotype was counted a few times. This rearrangement joins TRBV7-2 to TRBJ2-7; 8 nucleotides agree with TRBD1. The CDR3 is 15 amino acids. Trimming took 2 bases from V and 2 from J; bases not matched to a gene: 5. Germline V lookup: CDR1 SGHTA, CDR2 FQGNSA. CDR3: CASSLSQGAPYEQYF. CDR3 sequence (DNA): TGTGCCAGCAGCTTAAGTCAGGGGGCACCCTACGAGCAGTACTTC.

The chain combines TRBV29-1 with TRBJ1-5, with 7 nucleotides matching TRBD1. This CDR3 region has 13 residues. Germline CDR1 and CDR2: SQVTM and ANQGSEA. V shed 3 bases and J 6 bases; nucleotides not matched to a gene: 5. The CDR3: CSVDQGGGQPQHF. CDR3 bases: TGCAGCGTTGATCAAGGGGGCGGTCAGCCCCAGCATTTT.

Only a few counts were recorded for this clonotype. This chain uses TRBV27 with TRBJ1-4, with 9 bases identical to TRBD1. Germline lookup yields CDR1 MNHEY and CDR2 SMNVEV (reference sequence). J gave up 6 bases and V 4 bases, and 6 bases lay outside the gene matches. This CDR3 comprises 15 residues. This CDR3 reads CASSSYRDRDEKLFF. CDR3 nucleotide sequence: TGTGCCAGCAGTTCGTACCGGGACAGGGATGAAAAACTGTTTTTT.

The CDR3 nucleotides read TGTGCCAGCAGCGACCGGGCACAGAACACTGAAGCTTTCTTT. As protein: CASSDRAQNTEAFF. The chain is built from TRBV5-5 and TRBJ1-1; D is uncertain. The germline V gene has CDR1 SGHKS and CDR2 YYEKEE (reference sequence). Trimming shortened V by 4 bases and J by 1 base, and 11 bases separated the two germline ends. The CDR3 has 14 amino acids. Combining the CDR3 with reference TRBV5-5 and TRBJ1-1 gives the whole variable domain DAGVTQSPTHLIKTRGQQVTLRCSPISGHKSVSWYQQVLGQGPQFIFQYYEKEERGRGNFPDRFSARQFPNYSSELNVNALLLGDSALYLCASSDRAQNTEAFFGQGTRLTVV.

This clonotype was seen a handful of times. The chain combines TRBV7-9 with TRBJ1-1, with TRBD1 matching 8 bases. There are 14 residues in the CDR3. From germline, CDR1 is SEHNR and CDR2 FQNEAQ (reference sequence). V lost 5 bases to trimming and J lost 5 bases; unmatched junction nucleotides: 7. CDR3 in amino acids: CASSHQGAETEAFF. In DNA form, the CDR3 reads TGTGCCAGCAGCCATCAGGGGGCAGAAACTGAAGCTTTCTTT.

This clonotype was recorded many times. V is TRBV7-2 and J is TRBJ1-6, with TRBD1 as a possible D gene (5 bases). CDR3 length: 16 amino acids. V dropped 5 bases and J dropped 9 bases, with 20 bases sitting between them. Germline V lookup: CDR1 SGHTA, CDR2 FQGNSA. DNA of the CDR3: TGTGCCAGCAGCGAAACAGGCCCGACGACCCTTTCACCCCTCCACTTT. This gives the protein CASSETGPTTLSPLHF.

Only a few counts were recorded for this clonotype. CDR3 loop: CASSLTPSEAFF. The CDR3 DNA reads as TGTGCCAGCAGCTTAACTCCGTCTGAAGCTTTCTTT. The V and J genes are TRBV7-9 and TRBJ1-1; D is unresolved. Deletions cut 2 bases from V and 6 bases from J, with 7 bases between. The V gene's germline CDR1 is SEHNR and CDR2 FQNEAQ (reference sequence). The CDR3 runs 12 residues.

In this sample, this clonotype turned up a few times. V is TRBV27 and J is TRBJ1-2; D is undetermined. The CDR3 runs to 15 residues. CDR1 and CDR2 (germline): MNHEY, SMNVEV (reference sequence). Trimming left V 6 bases short and J 4 bases short, with 18 bases between. Written as DNA, the CDR3 is TGTGCCAGCAGACCTCGGGCAGGCTCATTCTATGGCTACACCTTC. This encodes CASRPRAGSFYGYTF.

The gene calls are TRBV6-5 and TRBJ1-5; possible D gene TRBD1, 5 bases. Trimming removed 4 bases at V and 2 bases at J, with 6 bases between. The CDR3 is made up of 13 amino acids. The germline gives CDR1 MNHEY, CDR2 SVGAGI. CDR3 nucleotide sequence: TGTGCCAGCAGTTGGGACGGCAATCAGCCCCAGCATTTT. It specifies CASSWDGNQPQHF.